Listed here are 9 T cell receptor beta chains from one sample, sequenced in a study of shared clonotypes between healthy human individuals. The method was immunoSEQ multiplex PCR; TCRdb's version includes in-frame clones alone and lacks a portion of them. The sample has approximately 700,000 clones; around four fifths are singletons. Input material: memory CD4+ T cells sorted from blood. Documented subset: CD45RA-negative fraction. The receptors originated from a young woman in good health.

The chain is built from TRBV29-1 and TRBJ2-3; a possible D gene is TRBD1 (6 bases). The CDR3 loop spans 14 amino acids. CDR1 and CDR2 (germline): SQVTM, ANQGSEA. The V and J ends lost 8 bases and 1 base respectively, with 16 bases between them. As DNA, the CDR3 is TGCAGCACCAACAGGGTTCCTGGCACAGATACGCAGTATTTT. Residues: CSTNRVPGTDTQYF.

This clone appeared a few times. The same CDR3 also results from other DNA sequences found in this sample. This chain connects TRBV30 to TRBJ2-7; D might be TRBD2 (6 bases). Germline CDR1 is GTSNPN and CDR2 is SVGIG (reference sequence). The length of the CDR3 is 15 residues. Trimming removed 0 bases at V and 1 base at J, with 13 bases between. Here the CDR3 reads CAWSVLEGLSYEQYF. The CDR3 DNA reads as TGTGCCTGGAGTGTACTGGAGGGACTGTCCTACGAGCAGTACTTC.

V is TRBV29-1 and J is TRBJ1-2; D may be TRBD1 (5 bases). The CDR3 runs 15 residues. Germline V CDR1 and CDR2: SQVTM, ANQGSEA. Trimming took 5 bases from V and 8 from J, leaving 24 bases between them. CDR3 nucleotides: TGCAGCGTTCTTGGACGTAGTGGGGGGGACGAAGGCTACACCTTC. It specifies CSVLGRSGGDEGYTF.

This clone was seen at least ten times. The chain employs TRBV18 and TRBJ2-6, with no clear D. The CDR3 has 16 amino acids. V was pared by 2 bases and J by 3 bases, with 11 bases between. CDR1 KGHSH and CDR2 LQKENI come from the germline V gene. CDR3 loop: CASSPGPGVGANVLTF. CDR3 nucleotide sequence: TGTGCCAGCTCACCAGGACCAGGAGTTGGGGCCAACGTCCTGACTTTC.

The sample holds one count of this clone. This sequence joins TRBV19 and TRBJ2-2; TRBD1 matches at 9 bases. CDR1 is LNHDA, CDR2 SQIVND, per germline (reference sequence). After removal of 9 bases from V and 5 bases from J, the junction contained 13 bases not matched to a gene. The length of the CDR3 is 16 residues. CDR3 sequence (DNA): TGTGCCAGCCGTAGACTCCGGGACAGGGTGACCGGGGAGCTGTTTTTT. It is translated as CASRRLRDRVTGELFF.

In regard to this clone: Other DNA sequences in this sample translate to the same CDR3. The rearrangement joins TRBV7-9 to TRBJ2-6; tentative D call: TRBD2 (5 bases). The CDR3 runs to 15 residues. V was shortened by 2 bases and J by 1 base, with 6 bases between the two germline ends. Germline lookup yields CDR1 SEHNR and CDR2 FQNEAQ (reference sequence). The CDR3 protein is CASSLTGSGANVLTF. The DNA for the CDR3 is TGTGCCAGCAGCTTAACGGGATCTGGGGCCAACGTCCTGACTTTC.

The chain uses TRBV6-5 and TRBJ2-5, with D maybe TRBD2 (5 bases). CDR3 length equals 15 residues. Per the germline V gene, CDR1 is MNHEY and CDR2 is SVGAGI. V shed 6 bases and J shed 7 bases, with 21 bases lying between them. The CDR3 sequence is CASRGLGSHGGTQYF. The CDR3 nucleotides are TGTGCCAGCAGGGGTCTGGGCAGCCACGGAGGGACCCAGTACTTC.

The V gene is TRBV9, the J gene TRBJ2-2; TRBD2 is a possible D gene (6 bases). V lost 0 bases, J lost 4 bases, and 13 bases lay in between. The CDR3 is made up of 16 amino acids. In germline, CDR1 is SGDLS, CDR2 YYNGEE. DNA for the CDR3: TGTGCCAGCAGCGTAGGGGAAAGGGAGGTCACCGGGGAGCTGTTTTTT. Its protein product is CASSVGEREVTGELFF.

CDR3 DNA sequence: TGTGCCAGCATGGGGGCCTCAGATACGCAGTATTTT. Amino acids: CASMGASDTQYF. The rearrangement uses TRBV27 and TRBJ2-3; maybe TRBD1 (6 bases). V shed 7 bases and J shed 4 bases, with 9 bases lying between them. The CDR3 is 12 residues long. Germline CDR1 and CDR2: MNHEY and SMNVEV (reference sequence).